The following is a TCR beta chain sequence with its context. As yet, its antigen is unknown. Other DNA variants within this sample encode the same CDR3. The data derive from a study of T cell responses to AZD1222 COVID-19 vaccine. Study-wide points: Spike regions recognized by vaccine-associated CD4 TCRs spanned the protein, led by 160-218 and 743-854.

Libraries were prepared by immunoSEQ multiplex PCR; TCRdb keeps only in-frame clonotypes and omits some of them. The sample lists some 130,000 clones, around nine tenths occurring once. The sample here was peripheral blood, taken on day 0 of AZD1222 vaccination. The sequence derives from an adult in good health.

This CDR3 is CASSLGPNQPQHF. As DNA, the CDR3 is TGCGCCAGCAGCCTTGGACCTAATCAGCCCCAGCATTTT. J is TRBJ1-5 and V is TRBV5-1; D gene ambiguous. Germline CDR1 is SGHRS and CDR2 is YFSETQ. V lost 4 bases and J lost 4, with 9 bases in between. CDR3 length: 13 amino acids.